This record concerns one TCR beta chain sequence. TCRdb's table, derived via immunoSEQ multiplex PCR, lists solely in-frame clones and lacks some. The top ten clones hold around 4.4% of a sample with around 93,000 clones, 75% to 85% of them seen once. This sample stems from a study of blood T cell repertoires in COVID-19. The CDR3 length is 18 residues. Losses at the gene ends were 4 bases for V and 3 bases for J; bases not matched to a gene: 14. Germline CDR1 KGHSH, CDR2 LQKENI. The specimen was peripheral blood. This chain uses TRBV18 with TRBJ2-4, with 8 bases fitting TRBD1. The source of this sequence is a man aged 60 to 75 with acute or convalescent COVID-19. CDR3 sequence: CASSRGQGLAEGKNIQYF. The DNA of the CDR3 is TGTGCCAGCTCACGCGGACAGGGATTGGCTGAAGGCAAAAACATTCAGTACTTC.